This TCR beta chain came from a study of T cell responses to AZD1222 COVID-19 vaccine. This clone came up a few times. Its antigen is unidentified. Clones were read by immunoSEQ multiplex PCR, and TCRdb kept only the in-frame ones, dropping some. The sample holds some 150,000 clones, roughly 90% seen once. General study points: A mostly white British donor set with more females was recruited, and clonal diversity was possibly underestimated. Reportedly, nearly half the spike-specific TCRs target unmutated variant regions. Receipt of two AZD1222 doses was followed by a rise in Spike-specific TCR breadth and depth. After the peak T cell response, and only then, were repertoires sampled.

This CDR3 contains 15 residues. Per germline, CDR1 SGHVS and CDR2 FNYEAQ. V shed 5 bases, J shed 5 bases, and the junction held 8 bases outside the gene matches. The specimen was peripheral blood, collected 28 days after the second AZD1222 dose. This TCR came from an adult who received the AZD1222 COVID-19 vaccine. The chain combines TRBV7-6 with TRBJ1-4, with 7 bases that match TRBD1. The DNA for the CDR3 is TGTGCCAGCAGCGCTAACAGGGGCGCCAATGAAAAACTGTTTTTT. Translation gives CASSANRGANEKLFF. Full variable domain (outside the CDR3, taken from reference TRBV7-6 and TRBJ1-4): GAGVSQSPRYKVTKRGQDVALRCDPISGHVSLYWYRQALGQGPEFLTYFNYEAQQDKSGLPNDRFSAERPEGSISTLTIQRTEQRDSAMYRCASSANRGANEKLFFGSGTQLSVL.